This TCR beta chain was recorded in a study of OX40 agonist ivuxolimab in advanced cancers. Study-wide background: Dose-escalation subjects each had hepatocellular carcinoma, melanoma, renal cell or head and neck cancer. Averaging roughly 60 years in age, with a range of 23 to 79, the cohort was 82.7% male.

Worth noting for this clone: The target antigen is unknown.

Method: immunoSEQ multiplex PCR; TCRdb's copy keeps in-frame clones and lacks some. This table has approximately 47,000 clones, roughly 89% appearing once. Blood samples were obtained at baseline, cycle 4 day 1, and cycle 7 day 1. General study findings and limits: The expanded peripheral T cells' antigen specificity was not determined.

Germline loops: CDR1 SGHRS, CDR2 YFSETQ. Trimming pared 0 bases from V and 4 bases from J, leaving 8 bases between. The CDR3 extends over 13 amino acids. The specimen comprised CD4+ or CD8+ T cells sorted from blood, sampled in a trial of the OX40 agonist ivuxolimab. The gene calls are TRBV5-1 and TRBJ2-7; D might be TRBD1 (5 bases). This sequence originates from an adult with an advanced solid tumor such as melanoma, head and neck, liver or kidney cancer. The CDR3 protein is CASSLEQAYEQYF. In DNA form, the CDR3 reads TGCGCCAGCAGCTTGGAACAGGCGTACGAGCAGTACTTC.